This TCR beta chain emerged from a study of primary melanoma T cells and metastatic recurrence (dated by TCRdb to the early 2020s). About the full investigation: The cohort comprised 199 primary melanomas of stage T2 to T4, with thickness greater than 1 mm. The study tested whether T-cell fraction and T-cell repertoire clonality in primary melanoma tumors predicted patient outcome. The T-cell fraction measured by TCR beta sequencing was compared against progression-free survival as the clinical outcome. Histopathological grading of tumor-infiltrating lymphocytes was compared with the T-cell fraction derived from sequencing. On the study overall, not on this receptor specifically: Progression-free survival was reportedly predicted by the tumor T-cell fraction independently of age, mitotic rate, ulceration and thickness. A T-cell fraction above 20% appeared protective regardless of ulceration status, mitotic rate or nodal disease. An effective T-cell-mediated antitumor response in primary melanoma was framed by the authors only as a suggestion, not a demonstrated mechanism. Progression-free survival prediction was reportedly improved more by adding T-cell fraction to tumor thickness than by adding any other histopathological variable.

Receptors were amplified or captured by the immunoSEQ multiplex PCR assay. Primary melanoma tumor tissue underwent high-throughput sequencing of the T-cell receptor beta chain. On the authors' methods: Repertoire analyses included TCRB CDR3 sharing between samples and the distribution of insertions and deletions. The predictive value of the T-cell fraction was ranked against histopathological variables by a gradient-boosted model. The table comes from immuneACCESS by way of TCRdb, which keeps in-frame sequences with V and J called. Part of the clones is missing from these tables; in studies checked, under half for an unresolved V gene and the rest for unknown reasons. That table is the source of V, J and clone size, and D and trimming were worked out from the DNA. Across this sample there are some 970 clones, with about 77% seen only once. The ten largest clones represent 4.5% to 5% of the sample.

Patients had primary melanoma that had been surgically resected and was considered potentially curable but at risk of metastatic recurrence. Relative to germline, V is missing 8 bases and J is missing 7 bases, with 8 bases of the junction outside any gene match. CDR1 and CDR2 are read off the germline V gene (reference sequence) as LNHDA and SQIVND. The CDR3 spans 14 residues, from the cysteine through the phenylalanine. Of all the DNA, just the CDR3 is kept, 42 bases in frame from base 1. On this clone: Its binding antigen is unknown. No base quality values were provided; no much bigger clone lies one nucleotide off.

The sample was melanoma tumor tissue. The source of this sequence is a human donor with melanoma. The sequence links TRBV19 to TRBJ1-5; 10 middle bases align to TRBD1. The DNA sequence reads TGTGCCAGTTGCCGGGACAGGGGTGGGCAGCCCCAGCATTTT. Its product reads: CASCRDRGGQPQHF.